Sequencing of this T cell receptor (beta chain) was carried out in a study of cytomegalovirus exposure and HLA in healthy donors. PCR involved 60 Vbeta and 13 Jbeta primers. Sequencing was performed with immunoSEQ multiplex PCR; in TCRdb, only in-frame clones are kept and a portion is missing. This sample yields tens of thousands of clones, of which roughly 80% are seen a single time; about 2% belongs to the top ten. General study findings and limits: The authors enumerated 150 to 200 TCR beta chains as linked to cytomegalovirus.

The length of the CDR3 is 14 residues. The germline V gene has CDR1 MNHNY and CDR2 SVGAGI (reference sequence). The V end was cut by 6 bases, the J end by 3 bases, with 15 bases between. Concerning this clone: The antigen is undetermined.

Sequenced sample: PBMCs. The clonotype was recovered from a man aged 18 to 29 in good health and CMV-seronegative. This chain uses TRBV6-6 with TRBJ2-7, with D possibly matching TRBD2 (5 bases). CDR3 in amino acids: CASSDGLGRYEQYF. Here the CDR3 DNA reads TGTGCCAGCAGCGACGGACTGGGTCGCTACGAGCAGTACTTC.